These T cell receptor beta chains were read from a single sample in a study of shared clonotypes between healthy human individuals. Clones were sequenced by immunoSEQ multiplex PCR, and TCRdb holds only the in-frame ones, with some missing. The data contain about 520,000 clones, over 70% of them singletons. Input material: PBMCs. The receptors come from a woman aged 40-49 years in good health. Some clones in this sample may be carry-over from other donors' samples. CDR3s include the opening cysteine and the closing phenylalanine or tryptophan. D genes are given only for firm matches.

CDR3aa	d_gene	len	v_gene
CAISAQGGGETQYF	NA	14	TRBV10-3
CASRGTGVYEQYF	TRBD1	13	TRBV19
CASSQRLPEQYF	NA	12	TRBV2
CASTEEIGSGYTF	NA	13	TRBV6-1
CASSSDMTSGNTIYF	NA	15	TRBV5-1
CASSAAGSYNEQFF	NA	14	TRBV9
CASSQDGSSGANVLTF	NA	16	TRBV4-3
CASSHVAGAGELFF	TRBD2	14	TRBV4-1
CAIAGTMGPNEQFF	TRBD2	14	TRBV10-3
CASSERAGGWNEQFF	TRBD2	15	TRBV25-1
CASSFGGNRAKNIQYF	TRBD2	16	TRBV28
CSVARGGQTEAFF	TRBD1	13	TRBV29-1
CAWRTLEGDGYTF	NA	13	TRBV30
CASSLYPTSGQETQYF	TRBD2	16	TRBV5-6